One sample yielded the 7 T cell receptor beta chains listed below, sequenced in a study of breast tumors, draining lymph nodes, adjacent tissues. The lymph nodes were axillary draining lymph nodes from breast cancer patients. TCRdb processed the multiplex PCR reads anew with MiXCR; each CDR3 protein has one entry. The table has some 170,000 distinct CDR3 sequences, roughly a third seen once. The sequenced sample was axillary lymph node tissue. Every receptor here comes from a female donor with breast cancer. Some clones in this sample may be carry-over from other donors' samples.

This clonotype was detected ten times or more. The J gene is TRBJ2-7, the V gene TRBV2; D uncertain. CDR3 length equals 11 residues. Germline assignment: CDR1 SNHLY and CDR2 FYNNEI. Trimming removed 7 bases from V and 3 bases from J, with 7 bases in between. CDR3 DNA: TGTGCCAGCACCCCATACTACGAGCAGTACTTC. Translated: CASTPYYEQYF.

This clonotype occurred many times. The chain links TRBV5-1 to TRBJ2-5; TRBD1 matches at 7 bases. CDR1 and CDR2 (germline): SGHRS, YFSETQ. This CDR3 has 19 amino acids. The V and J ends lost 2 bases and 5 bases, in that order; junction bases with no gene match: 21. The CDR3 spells CASSLTVATDTPRGETQYF. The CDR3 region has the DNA TGCGCCAGCAGCTTAACGGTCGCGACGGATACTCCCAGGGGGGAGACCCAGTACTTC.

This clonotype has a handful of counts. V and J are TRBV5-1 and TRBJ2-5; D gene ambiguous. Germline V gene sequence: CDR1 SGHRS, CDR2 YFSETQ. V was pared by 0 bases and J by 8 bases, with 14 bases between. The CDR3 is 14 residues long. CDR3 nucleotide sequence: TGCGCCAGCAGCTTGGGCCCCCAGTCGGACACCCAGTACTTC. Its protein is CASSLGPQSDTQYF.

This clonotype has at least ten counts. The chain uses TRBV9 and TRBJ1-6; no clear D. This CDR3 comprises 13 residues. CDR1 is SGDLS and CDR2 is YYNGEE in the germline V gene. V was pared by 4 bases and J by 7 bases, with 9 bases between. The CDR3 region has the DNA TGTGCCAGCAGCCCTAGCAGCAATTCACCCCTCCACTTT. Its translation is CASSPSSNSPLHF. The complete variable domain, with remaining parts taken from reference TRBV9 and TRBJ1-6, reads DSGVTQTPKHLITATGQRVTLRCSPRSGDLSVYWYQQSLDQGLQFLIQYYNGEERAKGNILERFSAQQFPDLHSELNLSSLELGDSALYFCASSPSSNSPLHFGNGTRLTVT.

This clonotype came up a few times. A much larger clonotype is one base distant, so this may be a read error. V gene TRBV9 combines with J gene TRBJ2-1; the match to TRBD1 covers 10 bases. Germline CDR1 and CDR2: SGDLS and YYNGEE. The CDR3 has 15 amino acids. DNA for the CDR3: TGTGCCAGTTCCCGGGGGACAGGGGCGTCGGGTGAGCCGTTCTTC. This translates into CASSRGTGASGEPFF.

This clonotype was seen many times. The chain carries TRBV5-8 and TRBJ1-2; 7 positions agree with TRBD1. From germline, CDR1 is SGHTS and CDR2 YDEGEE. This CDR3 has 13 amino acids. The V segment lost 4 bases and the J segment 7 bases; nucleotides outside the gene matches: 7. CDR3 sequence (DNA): TGTGCCAGCAGCCACCGGGACAGTCCTGGCTACACCTTC. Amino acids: CASSHRDSPGYTF.

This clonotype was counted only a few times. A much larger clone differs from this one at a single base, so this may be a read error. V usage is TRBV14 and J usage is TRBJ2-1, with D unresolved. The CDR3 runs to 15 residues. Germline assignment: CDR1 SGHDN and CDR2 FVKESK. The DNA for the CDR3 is TGTGCCAGCAGCCAAGCGGCCCACGGGCGTGGTGAGCCGTTCTTC. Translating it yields CASSQAAHGRGEPFF.